These T cell receptor beta chains were read from a single sample in a study of cytomegalovirus exposure and HLA in healthy donors. Generated by immunoSEQ multiplex PCR, the TCRdb table keeps only in-frame clones and is missing some. The repertoire holds about 340,000 clones, with around 86% as singletons. Sequenced: PBMCs. Every receptor here comes from a woman under 30 in good health and CMV-seronegative. The conserved cysteine and the conserved F or W are not part of the CDR3 here. Clone sizes are given selectively: once, few, many, or a class where the clone is expanded.

>TRBJ1-3|TRBV4-2|.
ASSQDRQGLSSGNTIY
>TRBJ2-1|TRBV6-1|.
ASRSGTDYNEQF
>TRBJ2-7|TRBV6-6|.
ASGLGSPSYEQY
>TRBJ2-3|TRBV6-5|.
ASSYSAGSRADTQY
>TRBJ2-5|TRBV27|.
ASSTGLAGLEETQY
>TRBJ2-7|TRBV5-1|few
ASSFDSYEQY
>TRBJ2-1|TRBV28|.
ASIPSGGPQDEQF
>TRBJ2-7|TRBV14|.
ASSRASGAYEQY
>TRBJ2-1|TRBV7-7|.
ASSPSGSSYNEQF
>TRBJ2-1|TRBV18|.
ASSTTVLGENEQF
>TRBJ1-5|TRBV2|.
ASRSEADQPQH
>TRBJ2-1|TRBV6-5|.
ASSRKWDRGMEQF
>TRBJ2-5|TRBV4-1|.
ASSQDAQREYQETQY
>TRBJ2-3|TRBV25-1|.
ASFQPGGTGGEGTQY
>TRBJ1-1|TRBV18|.
ASSPSDTNTEAF
>TRBJ1-3|TRBV15|.
ATRDGGANTIY
>TRBJ2-3|TRBV29-1|once
SVVGPGELSTQY
>TRBJ2-7|TRBV9|.
ASSVGGSYTYEQY
>TRBJ2-7|TRBV11-3|.
ASSLGRADSYEQY
>TRBJ1-2|TRBV19|once
ASSPGEGKWNGYT
>TRBJ2-1|TRBV9|.
ASSSRPTRSYNEQF
>TRBJ2-7|TRBV4-2|.
ASSQDRHEQY
>TRBJ2-1|TRBV10-3|.
AISEGTGVKTSGNNEQF
>TRBJ1-2|TRBV4-1|.
ASSQGQGAGLDGYT
>TRBJ2-1|TRBV4-2|.
ASSPTAGRPLDNEQF
>TRBJ2-2|TRBV19|.
ASSTLRGFTGELF
>TRBJ1-2|TRBV5-1|few
ASSLVGQGDGYT
>TRBJ2-1|TRBV9|.
ASSPPDSAGSYNEQF
>TRBJ2-3|TRBV25-1|.
ASSDPPGTFSTDTQY
>TRBJ2-2|TRBV6-5|.
ASSRRSGGTGELF
>TRBJ2-7|TRBV7-9|few
ASSLSGTSYEQY
>TRBJ1-2|TRBV11-2|.
ASSLRGKYGYT
>TRBJ2-1|TRBV19|.
ASSPDRAEYNEQF
>TRBJ1-2|TRBV2|.
ASSEFRQGHWGYT
>TRBJ2-7|TRBV11-3|.
ASSAGTSETHEQY
>TRBJ1-2|TRBV6-6|.
ASSTTDRGGIGYT
>TRBJ2-1|TRBV29-1|.
SVGLAGGAYNEQF
>TRBJ1-1|TRBV10-3|once
AISESVQVNTEAF
>TRBJ1-3|TRBV5-6|.
ASSLAGPGNTIY
>TRBJ2-1|TRBV18|once
ASSPTGDEQF
>TRBJ2-7|TRBV5-4|once
ASTDLPDAGGQY
>TRBJ2-1|TRBV4-2|.
ASSQDGGTSYNEQF
>TRBJ2-5|TRBV2|few
ASRQNLLGGRGETQY
>TRBJ1-3|TRBV29-1|few
SVGEGDTIY